The following is a T cell receptor (beta chain) sequence with its context. The antigen is unknown. These data originate in a study of T cells in localized non-small cell lung cancer. Notes on the study in general: A median 57 of the top 100 tumor clones appeared in adjacent lung. A single tumor region was sequenced, leaving heterogeneity possible. Clonality of T cells reached its maximum in uninvolved adjacent lung, surpassing tumor. Elevated circulating T cell density in blood was associated with longer overall survival.

The germline gives CDR1 LNHDA, CDR2 SQIVND (reference sequence). The V segment lost 4 bases and the J segment 4 bases; nucleotides outside the gene matches: 6. The CDR3 covers 15 residues. Profiled with immunoSEQ multiplex PCR; TCRdb holds only in-frame clones, not every one. The sample lists 90,000 or so clones, roughly 89% occurring once. The clonotype originates from a man between 35 and 75 years old with stage I squamous cell lung carcinoma. This material consisted of peripheral blood, taken before any cancer treatment. This chain links TRBV19 with TRBJ2-2; 7 nucleotides line up with TRBD2. As DNA, the CDR3 is TGTGCCAGTAGTAGCGGGGGAGGATTCACCGGGGAGCTGTTTTTT. As protein: CASSSGGGFTGELFF.